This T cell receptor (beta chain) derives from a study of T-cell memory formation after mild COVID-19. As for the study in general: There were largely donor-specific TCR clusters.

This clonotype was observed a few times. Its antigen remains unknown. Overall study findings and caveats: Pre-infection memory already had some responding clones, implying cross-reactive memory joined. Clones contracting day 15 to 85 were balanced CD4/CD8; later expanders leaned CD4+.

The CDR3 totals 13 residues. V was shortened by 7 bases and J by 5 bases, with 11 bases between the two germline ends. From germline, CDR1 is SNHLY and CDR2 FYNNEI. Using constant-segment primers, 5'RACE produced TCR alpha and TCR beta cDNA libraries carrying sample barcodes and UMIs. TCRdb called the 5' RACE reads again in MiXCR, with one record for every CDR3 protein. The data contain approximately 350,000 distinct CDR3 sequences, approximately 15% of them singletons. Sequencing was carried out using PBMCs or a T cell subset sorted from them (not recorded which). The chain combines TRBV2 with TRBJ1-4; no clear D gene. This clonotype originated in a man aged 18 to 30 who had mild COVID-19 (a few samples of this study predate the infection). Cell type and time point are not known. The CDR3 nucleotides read TGTGCCAGCAAAGAGGGATCAAATGAAAAACTGTTTTTT. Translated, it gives CASKEGSNEKLFF.